One T cell receptor beta chain is described in this entry. The antigen is not known. The sample comes from a study of cytomegalovirus exposure and HLA in healthy donors. Findings and caveats of the study: In the analysis, some V segments, TRBV6-2 and TRBV6-3 included, were excluded as indistinguishable. Presence/absence analyses assumed roughly uniform sequencing depth across donors. Analysis performed later found about 17,000 TCR beta sequences associated with HLA alleles at 0.05 false discovery rate.

Looked up from germline, CDR1 is MNHEY and CDR2 is SVGAGI. This CDR3 has 15 residues. V was shortened by 2 bases and J by 4 bases, with 13 bases between the two germline ends. PCR involved 60 Vbeta and 13 Jbeta primers. The method was immunoSEQ multiplex PCR; TCRdb's version includes in-frame clones alone and lacks a portion of them. The sample yields about 150,000 clones, roughly 83% seen once. The chain couples TRBV6-5 to TRBJ2-3; the D is unclear. Sequences were obtained from PBMCs. The sequence was obtained from a young man in good health and CMV-seropositive. The CDR3 DNA sequence: TGTGCCAGCAGTTACGGCGGTAGAGTGGCAGATACGCAGTATTTT. It is translated as CASSYGGRVADTQYF.